This passage covers 8 T cell receptor beta chains from one sample sequenced in a study of T cells in Graves' hyperthyroidism and ophthalmopathy (dated by TCRdb to about 2019). Libraries were prepared through multiplex PCR. Sequencing was performed on an Illumina HiSeq 2000. Amplification of TCR beta CDR3 regions was carried out from RNA transcripts. The TCR CDR3 was subjected to a first round of RT-PCR using the HTBI primer set and the Qiagen OneStep RT-PCR kit. The public reads were run again by TCRdb, first through fastp at Q25 and then through MiXCR, and only productive beta chains were kept. Entries that share a CDR3 protein sequence are merged under the most common genes and DNA. Across this sample there are about 580,000 distinct CDR3 sequences, with approximately 15% seen only once. The ten largest clones represent roughly 6.2% of the sample. Sequencing was performed on blood. The receptors here all came from a woman aged 25 to 39 with Graves' hyperthyroidism that later progressed to Graves' ophthalmopathy.

The table lists this clonotype with many counts. This chain joins TRBV12-3 or TRBV12-4 and TRBJ2-5; unclear D gene. The CDR3 has 13 residues. With 3 bases removed from V and 2 bases from J, the gap between germline ends came to 7 bases. This CDR3 is CASSFRLQETQYF. The CDR3 DNA follows: TGTGCCAGCAGTTTTCGGCTGCAAGAGACCCAGTACTTC.

This clonotype was picked up a small number of times. V usage is TRBV29-1 and J usage is TRBJ2-3; no definite D call. This CDR3 is built from 12 residues. V lost 3 bases to trimming and J lost 2 bases, with 6 bases between them. CDR1 SQVTM and CDR2 ANQGSEA come from the germline V gene. The CDR3 DNA sequence: TGCAGCGTTGATGAGACCACAGATACGCAGTATTTT. This gives the protein CSVDETTDTQYF.

This clonotype appeared many times. The rearrangement joins TRBV25-1 to TRBJ1-6, with D possibly matching TRBD1 (5 bases). CDR3 length: 18 amino acids. The V and J ends lost 8 bases and 10 bases respectively, with 30 bases between them. Per germline, CDR1 MGHDK and CDR2 SYGVNS. The chain's CDR3 is CASAPSMAGGRGVSPLHF. The CDR3 nucleotides read TGTGCCAGCGCTCCCTCCATGGCGGGGGGACGCGGAGTCTCACCCCTCCACTTT. Using reference TRBV25-1 and TRBJ1-6 for the parts outside the CDR3, the full variable domain is EADIYQTPRYLVIGTGKKITLECSQTMGHDKMYWYQQDPGMELHLIHYSYGVNSTEKGDLSSESTVSRIRTEHFPLTLESARPSHTSQYLCASAPSMAGGRGVSPLHFGNGTRLTVT.

The sample holds many counts of this clonotype. CDR3 residues: CASSLGGPAGNQPQHF. The CDR3 coding sequence is TGTGCCAGCAGTTTGGGAGGGCCCGCGGGCAATCAGCCCCAGCATTTT. This sequence joins TRBV28 and TRBJ1-5; D remains ambiguous. This CDR3 is built from 16 residues. Germline-derived CDR1 and CDR2 are MDHEN and SYDVKM. Trimming took 3 bases from V and 2 from J, leaving 14 bases between them.

This clonotype was seen ten or more times. Written as DNA, the CDR3 is TGTGCCAGCAGCGGAGAGCGGGTCATCTCCTACGAGCAGTACTTC. Its protein is CASSGERVISYEQYF. The chain joins TRBV6-1 to TRBJ2-7; D possibly corresponds to TRBD2 (6 bases). The length of the CDR3 is 15 residues. Between the trimmed V and J ends, which lost 6 bases and 0 bases, there was a span of 15 bases. Germline values: CDR1 MNHNS, CDR2 SASEGT.

The table lists this clonotype with many counts. The V and J genes are TRBV28 and TRBJ2-7; no definite D call. Trimming left V 4 bases short and J 6 bases short, with 10 bases between. CDR1 is MDHEN and CDR2 is SYDVKM in the germline V gene. The CDR3 has 12 amino acids. The CDR3 DNA sequence: TGTGCCAGCAGTTGGTTGGCAGGCGAGCAGTACTTC. It yields the protein CASSWLAGEQYF.

This clonotype showed up just a few times. This chain uses TRBV7-8 with TRBJ2-1; D remains unclear. Germline CDR1 reads SGHVS; CDR2 reads FQNEAQ. Trimming removed 4 bases from V and 5 bases from J, with 15 bases in between. The CDR3 has 15 amino acids. CDR3 bases: TGTGCCAGCAGCTCCTTCCCAAGGCCCGACAATGAGCAGTTCTTC. It is translated as CASSSFPRPDNEQFF.

This clonotype was detected many times. The rearrangement links TRBV11-2 to TRBJ1-1; no reliable D call. The CDR3 is made up of 13 amino acids. In germline, CDR1 is SGHAT, CDR2 FQNNGV. Trimming removed 5 bases at V and 1 base at J, with 8 bases between. CDR3 residues: CASSNGPNTEAFF. In DNA form, the CDR3 reads TGTGCCAGCAGCAACGGACCGAACACTGAAGCTTTCTTT.